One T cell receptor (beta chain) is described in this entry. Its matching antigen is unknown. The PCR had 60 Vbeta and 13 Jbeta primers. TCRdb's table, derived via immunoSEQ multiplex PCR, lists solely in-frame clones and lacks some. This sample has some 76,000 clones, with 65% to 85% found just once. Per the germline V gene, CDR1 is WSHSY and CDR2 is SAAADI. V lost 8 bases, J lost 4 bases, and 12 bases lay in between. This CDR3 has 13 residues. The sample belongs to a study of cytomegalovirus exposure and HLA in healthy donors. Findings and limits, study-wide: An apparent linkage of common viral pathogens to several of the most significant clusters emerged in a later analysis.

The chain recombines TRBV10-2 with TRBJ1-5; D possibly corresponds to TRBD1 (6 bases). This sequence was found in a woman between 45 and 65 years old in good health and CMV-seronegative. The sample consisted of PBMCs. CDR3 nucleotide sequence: TGCGCCAGCGGAGGACAGCCAAATCAGCCCCAGCATTTT. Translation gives CASGGQPNQPQHF.